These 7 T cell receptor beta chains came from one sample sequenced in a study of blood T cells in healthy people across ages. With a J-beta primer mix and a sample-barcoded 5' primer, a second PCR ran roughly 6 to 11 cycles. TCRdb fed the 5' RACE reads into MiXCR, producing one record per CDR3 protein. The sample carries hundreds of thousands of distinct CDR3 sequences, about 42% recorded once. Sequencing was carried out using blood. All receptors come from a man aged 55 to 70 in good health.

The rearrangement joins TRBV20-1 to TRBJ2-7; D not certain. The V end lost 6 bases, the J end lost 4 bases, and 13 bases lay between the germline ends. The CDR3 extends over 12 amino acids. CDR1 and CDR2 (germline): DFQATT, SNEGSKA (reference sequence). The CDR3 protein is CSAPDLQYEQYF. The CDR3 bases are TGCAGTGCCCCCGACCTCCAGTACGAGCAGTACTTC.

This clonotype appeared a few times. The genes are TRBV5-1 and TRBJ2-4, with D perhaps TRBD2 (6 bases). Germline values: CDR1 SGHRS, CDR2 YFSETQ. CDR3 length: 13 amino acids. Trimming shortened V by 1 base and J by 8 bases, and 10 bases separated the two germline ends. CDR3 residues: CASSLLRDYIQYF. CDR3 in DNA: TGCGCCAGCAGCTTGCTCCGGGACTACATTCAGTACTTC.

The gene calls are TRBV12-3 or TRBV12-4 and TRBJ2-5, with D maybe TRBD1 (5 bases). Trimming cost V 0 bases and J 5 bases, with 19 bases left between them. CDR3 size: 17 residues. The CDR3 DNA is TGTGCCAGCAGTTTAGCGAGTGGGGCTCGAGAGGTGGAGACCCAGTACTTC. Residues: CASSLASGAREVETQYF.

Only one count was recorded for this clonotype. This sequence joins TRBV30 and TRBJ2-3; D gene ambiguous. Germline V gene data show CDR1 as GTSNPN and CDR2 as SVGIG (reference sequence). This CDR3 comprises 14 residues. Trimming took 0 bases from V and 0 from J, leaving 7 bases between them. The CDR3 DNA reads TGTGCCTGGAGTGTCTCTACTAGCACAGATACGCAGTATTTT. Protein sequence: CAWSVSTSTDTQYF.

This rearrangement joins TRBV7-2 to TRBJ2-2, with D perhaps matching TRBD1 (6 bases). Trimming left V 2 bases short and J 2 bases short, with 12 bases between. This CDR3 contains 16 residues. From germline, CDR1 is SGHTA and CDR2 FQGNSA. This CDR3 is CASSLYGGGNTGELFF. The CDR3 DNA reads TGTGCCAGCAGCTTATATGGGGGCGGCAACACCGGGGAGCTGTTTTTT.

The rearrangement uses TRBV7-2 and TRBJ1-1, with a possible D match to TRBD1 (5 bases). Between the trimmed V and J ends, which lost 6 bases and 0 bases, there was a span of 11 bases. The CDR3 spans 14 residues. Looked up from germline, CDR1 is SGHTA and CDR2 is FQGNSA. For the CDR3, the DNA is TGTGCCAGCAGGCGGGGCGCCATGAACACTGAAGCTTTCTTT. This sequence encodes CASRRGAMNTEAFF.

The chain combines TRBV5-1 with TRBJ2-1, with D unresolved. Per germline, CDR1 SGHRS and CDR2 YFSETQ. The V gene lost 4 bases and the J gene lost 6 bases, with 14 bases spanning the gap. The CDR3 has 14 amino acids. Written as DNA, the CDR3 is TGCGCCAGCAGCCCGACAACATCAACCAATGAGCAGTTCTTC. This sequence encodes CASSPTTSTNEQFF.